What follows is one T cell receptor beta chain and its context. Antigen unknown. This record comes from a study of T cell responses to AZD1222 COVID-19 vaccine. General observations from the study: Seropositive at baseline were only a handful of AZD1222 recipients. Following two doses of AZD1222, Spike-specific TCR breadth and depth rose. Reportedly, nearly half of unique spike TCRs recognized epitopes outside B.1.351/B.1.1.7 mutations.

The method was immunoSEQ multiplex PCR; TCRdb's version includes in-frame clones alone and lacks a portion of them. The sample has more than 80,000 clones, 90% seen once. The CDR3 contains 11 residues. CDR1 is DFQATT and CDR2 is SNEGSKA in the germline V gene (reference sequence). Trimming left V 0 bases short and J 5 bases short, with 5 bases between. The rearrangement uses TRBV20-1 and TRBJ2-7; D is uncertain. This TCR was recovered from an adult in good health. The source material was peripheral blood, sampled on day 0 of AZD1222 vaccination. CDR3 coding DNA: TGCAGTGCTAGAGATGGGGACGAGCAGTACTTC. Residues: CSARDGDEQYF.